Shown below are 17 T cell receptor beta chains from a single sample sequenced in a study of blood T cells in healthy people across ages. PCR was performed a second time for about 7 to 12 cycles using a sample-barcoded 5' primer and a J-beta primer mix. TCRdb independently ran MiXCR on the 5' RACE reads; one entry per CDR3 protein. Of about 780,000 distinct CDR3 sequences in the sample, about a quarter are singletons; the top ten hold 3%. These data were likewise used in another study, on T cells of mothers and their children.

Sequenced input: blood. The receptor set was obtained from a boy younger than 18 in good health.

This clonotype was counted at least ten times. The chain couples TRBV11-1 to TRBJ2-5; D gene ambiguous. This CDR3 comprises 14 residues. The V end lost 6 bases, the J end lost 5 bases, and 16 bases lay between the germline ends. Germline CDR1 SGHAT, CDR2 FQDESV (reference sequence). The CDR3: CASSRRPGQETQYF. DNA of the CDR3: TGTGCCAGCAGTCGCCGTCCAGGTCAGGAGACCCAGTACTTC.

This clonotype was counted only a few times. V is TRBV11-2 and J is TRBJ1-5; unclear D gene. CDR1 and CDR2 (germline): SGHAT, FQNNGV. V lost 1 base and J lost 7, with 8 bases in between. This CDR3 has 13 amino acids. The CDR3 loop reads CASSLALRQPQHF. The CDR3 nucleotides read TGTGCCAGCAGCTTAGCGCTGCGGCAGCCCCAGCATTTT.

The chain uses TRBV24-1 and TRBJ2-3, with D hard to call. Germline loops: CDR1 KGHDR, CDR2 SFDVKD. V lost 0 bases and J 1 base, leaving 10 bases between the germline ends. This CDR3 has 16 amino acids. CDR3 sequence reads: CATSDLDLLGTDTQYF. The CDR3 DNA is TGTGCCACCAGTGATTTGGATCTTCTAGGCACAGATACGCAGTATTTT.

This chain's CDR3 is CASSPDGGYSSGNTIYF. CDR3 bases: TGTGCCAGCTCCCCCGACGGGGGCTATAGCTCTGGAAACACCATATATTTT. The V and J genes are TRBV7-9 and TRBJ1-3, with D possibly TRBD1 on 6 matching bases. Per the germline V gene, CDR1 is SEHNR and CDR2 is FQNEAQ (reference sequence). The CDR3 has 17 amino acids. Trimming removed 8 bases from V and 0 bases from J, with 20 bases in between. Supplemented by reference TRBV7-9 and TRBJ1-3, the full variable domain reads DTGVSQNPRHKITKRGQNVTFRCDPISEHNRLYWYRQTLGQGPEFLTYFQNEAQLEKSRLLSDRFSAERPKGSFSTLEIQRTEQGDSAMYLCASSPDGGYSSGNTIYFGEGSWLTVV.

Only a few counts were recorded for this clonotype. The chain employs TRBV5-1 and TRBJ2-5; TRBD2 agrees at 7 bases. Germline values: CDR1 SGHRS, CDR2 YFSETQ. Unmatched junction bases numbered 5, after V lost 3 bases and J lost 0 bases. CDR3 size: 15 residues. Written as DNA, the CDR3 is TGCGCCAGCAGCTCATTAAGCGGGGACCAAGAGACCCAGTACTTC. Its protein product is CASSSLSGDQETQYF.

This clonotype was observed many times. The rearrangement joins TRBV28 to TRBJ2-5; 8 bases are shared with TRBD1. Germline V CDR1 and CDR2: MDHEN, SYDVKM. The CDR3 runs to 16 residues. V lost 5 bases, J lost 4 bases, and 12 bases stayed unmatched. The DNA of the CDR3 is TGTGCCAGCAGTCCCCTCCCCCAGGGGGCTCTAGAGACCCAGTACTTC. This translates into CASSPLPQGALETQYF.

The V and J genes are TRBV12-3 or TRBV12-4 and TRBJ2-5; D remains ambiguous. Trimming cost V 7 bases and J 7 bases, with 19 bases left between them. The CDR3 loop spans 14 amino acids. In DNA form, the CDR3 reads TGTGCCAGCACCACTACTGGCGCCGAAGGGACCCAGTACTTC. Amino acids: CASTTTGAEGTQYF.

The V and J genes are TRBV5-1 and TRBJ2-5, with D perhaps TRBD1 (6 bases). The J call may be faulty, since TRBJ2-7 better matches the DNA end. The CDR3 has 14 residues. Germline CDR1 SGHRS, CDR2 YFSETQ. The DNA for the CDR3 is TGCGCCAGCAGCCCTTGGGACACCTGGAACGAGCAGTACTTC. Translating gives CASSPWDTWNEQYF.

A few counts support this clonotype. This chain uses TRBV29-1 with TRBJ2-2; a possible D gene is TRBD2 (6 bases). Germline lookup yields CDR1 SQVTM and CDR2 ANQGSEA. The CDR3 contains 13 residues. Trimming stripped 6 bases from V and 6 bases from J, with 14 bases between. CDR3 coding DNA: TGCAGCGTCCCCGGGACTGGGGCCGGGGAGCTGTTTTTT. It encodes CSVPGTGAGELFF.

The V gene is TRBV2, the J gene TRBJ2-1; 8 bases are a match to TRBD2. V was pared by 4 bases and J by 15 bases, with 5 bases of the junction left unmatched. Germline V gene data show CDR1 as SNHLY and CDR2 as FYNNEI. This CDR3 has 11 residues. The CDR3: CASSGWTSWFF. As DNA, the CDR3 is TGTGCCAGCAGTGGATGGACTAGCTGGTTCTTC. The full variable domain, its missing parts supplied by reference TRBV2 and TRBJ2-1, is EPEVTQTPSHQVTQMGQEVILRCVPISNHLYFYWYRQILGQKVEFLVSFYNNEISEKSEIFDDQFSVERPDGSNFTLKIRSTKLEDSAMYFCASSGWTSWFFGPGTRLTVL.

This clonotype occurred a few times. The V and J genes are TRBV11-2 and TRBJ2-2, with D hard to call. CDR1 and CDR2 from the germline V gene are SGHAT and FQNNGV. The CDR3 contains 15 residues. The V end lost 5 bases, the J end lost 6 bases, and 16 bases lay between the germline ends. In nucleotides, the CDR3 is TGTGCCAGCAGCCCCAAGGGTCCCCTCGCCGGGGAGCTGTTTTTT. As protein: CASSPKGPLAGELFF.

This clonotype turned up a few times. V gene TRBV5-1 combines with J gene TRBJ2-2; D is possibly TRBD2 (6 bases). The CDR3 runs to 14 residues. CDR1 and CDR2 (germline): SGHRS, YFSETQ. The ends were cut back, 4 bases at V and 4 bases at J, with 11 bases in the middle. The CDR3 sequence: CASSPGRGTGELFF. In DNA form, the CDR3 reads TGCGCCAGCAGCCCGGGGCGGGGCACCGGGGAGCTGTTTTTT.

The V call is TRBV4-1, the J call TRBJ1-3; D is uncertain. CDR3 length equals 16 residues. Looked up from germline, CDR1 is MGHRA and CDR2 is YSYEKL. Trimming cost V 8 bases and J 2 bases, with 19 bases left between them. CDR3 in DNA: TGCGCCAGCTCTCCTCAAAGCGGCGGACCTGGAAACACCATATATTTT. It yields the protein CASSPQSGGPGNTIYF.

The sample holds a few counts of this clonotype. This chain connects TRBV2 to TRBJ2-5, with a weak D call TRBD2 (5 bases). The J call is in doubt because the DNA end fits TRBJ2-1 better. This CDR3 comprises 14 residues. Germline CDR1 and CDR2: SNHLY and FYNNEI. CDR3 nucleotide sequence: TGTGCCAGCAGCGATCCTGCCGGGGACAATGAGCAGTTCTTC. This codes for CASSDPAGDNEQFF.

The J gene is TRBJ1-4, the V gene TRBV28; D might be TRBD1 (5 bases). Between the trimmed V and J ends, which lost 5 bases and 6 bases, there was a span of 19 bases. CDR1 and CDR2 from the germline V gene are MDHEN and SYDVKM. This CDR3 region has 16 residues. In nucleotides, the CDR3 is TGTGCCAGCAGTCCCGGGACCGACGAGGCTCATGAAAAACTGTTTTTT. It translates to CASSPGTDEAHEKLFF.

In this sample, this clonotype turned up once. V usage is TRBV5-1 and J usage is TRBJ2-7; TRBD1 matches at 7 bases. V gave up 4 bases and J gave up 3 bases; unmatched junction bases: 13. Germline loops: CDR1 SGHRS, CDR2 YFSETQ. The CDR3 is 16 amino acids. The CDR3 here is CASSLILDRENYEQYF. CDR3 bases: TGCGCCAGCAGCCTTATCCTAGACAGGGAGAACTACGAGCAGTACTTC.

The chain links TRBV7-2 to TRBJ2-7, with TRBD2 identical over 8 bases. V lost 2 bases and J lost 4; bases outside the gene matches: 10. This CDR3 has 16 amino acids. The germline V gene encodes CDR1 SGHTA and CDR2 FQGNSA. The CDR3: CASSLYFGLAAYEQYF. DNA of the CDR3: TGTGCCAGCAGCTTATATTTCGGACTAGCAGCTTACGAGCAGTACTTC.